The 28 T cell receptor beta chains below come from one sample, sequenced in a study of blood T cells in healthy people across ages. It was with a sample-barcoded 5' primer and a J-beta primer mix that a second PCR of roughly 6 to 12 cycles was run. TCRdb analysed the 5' RACE reads with MiXCR anew, one entry per CDR3 protein. The sample lists roughly 410,000 distinct CDR3 sequences; 45% to 60% were seen once. Sequenced sample: blood. The receptors derive from a man in his 60s in good health.

The CDR3 nucleotides are TGTGCCATCAGTCCTAGTTTCAATGAGCAGTTCTTC. It yields the protein CAISPSFNEQFF. The genes are TRBV10-3 and TRBJ2-1, with no clear D. The CDR3 is 12 amino acids. Trimming took 5 bases from V and 6 from J, leaving 8 bases between them. In germline, CDR1 is ENHRY, CDR2 SYGVKD.

The chain carries TRBV7-3 and TRBJ1-6; D gene unclear. CDR1 is SGHTA and CDR2 is FQGTGA in the germline V gene. Trimming cost V 5 bases and J 9 bases, with 11 bases left between them. CDR3 length: 13 amino acids. The CDR3: CASSLDQGSPLHF. DNA of the CDR3: TGTGCCAGCAGCCTTGACCAAGGTTCACCCCTCCACTTT.

Concerning this clonotype itself: A read error may produce the germline difference seen at one junction end. The chain recombines TRBV20-1 with TRBJ2-5; perhaps TRBD2 as D (6 bases). This CDR3 has 15 residues. Germline lookup yields CDR1 DFQATT and CDR2 SNEGSKA (reference sequence). This CDR3 reads CSARGFSGAEETQYF. CDR3 nucleotides: TGCAGTGCGAGAGGGTTTAGCGGTGCGGAGGAGACCCAGTACTTC.

On this clonotype itself: The junction differs from germline at one of its ends, possibly a read error. The J gene is TRBJ2-1, the V gene TRBV7-8, with 14 positions matching TRBD2. There are 16 residues in the CDR3. Germline V gene data show CDR1 as SGHVS and CDR2 as FQNEAQ. The CDR3, as DNA: TGTGCCAGTAGCTTACCGGGACTAGCGGGGGTCAATGAGCAGTTCTTC. This encodes CASSLPGLAGVNEQFF.

This clonotype turned up a few times. This chain links TRBV5-1 with TRBJ2-7; D call uncertain. Germline lookup yields CDR1 SGHRS and CDR2 YFSETQ. The CDR3 covers 12 residues. V was clipped by 2 bases and J by 7 bases, with 10 bases between them. This CDR3 reads CASSLARQEQYF. The CDR3 DNA sequence: TGCGCCAGCAGCTTAGCCCGCCAAGAGCAGTACTTC.

The rearrangement joins TRBV5-6 to TRBJ2-1, with a weak D call TRBD2 (5 bases). Deletions cut 4 bases from V and 8 bases from J, with 13 bases between. Germline V CDR1 and CDR2: SGHDT, YYEEEE. CDR3 length: 13 amino acids. The CDR3 nucleotides read TGTGCCAGCAGCCCGGTGACTATCGATGAGCAGTTCTTC. Its translation: CASSPVTIDEQFF.

The chain combines TRBV7-2 with TRBJ2-3, with TRBD1 matching 9 bases. Germline CDR1 SGHTA, CDR2 FQGNSA. The trim removed 4 bases at V and 4 bases at J, leaving 9 bases unmatched. The CDR3 runs 16 residues. DNA of the CDR3: TGTGCCAGCAGCTCGGACAGGGGCAAACGGGCAGATACGCAGTATTTT. Its translation is CASSSDRGKRADTQYF.

The V gene is TRBV3-1, the J gene TRBJ2-1, with 8 bases matching TRBD2. The CDR3 has 16 amino acids. CDR1 and CDR2 (germline): LGHDT, YNNKEL (reference sequence). Trimming cost V 1 base and J 8 bases; bases outside gene matches: 10. The CDR3 bases are TGTGCCAGCAGCCAAGGAGGCAGCGGGAGATTCTATGAGCAGTTCTTC. It translates to CASSQGGSGRFYEQFF.

The chain combines TRBV7-3 with TRBJ2-5, with a tentative D call TRBD2 (6 bases). The CDR3 is made up of 15 amino acids. The ends were cut back, 2 bases at V and 2 bases at J, with 12 bases in the middle. Germline CDR1 reads SGHTA; CDR2 reads FQGTGA. The CDR3 loop is CASSLLAGRQETQYF. CDR3 bases: TGTGCCAGCAGCTTATTGGCGGGGAGGCAAGAGACCCAGTACTTC.

The gene calls are TRBV10-2 and TRBJ2-7; 7 bases align to TRBD2. The CDR3 is 15 amino acids. Germline lookup yields CDR1 WSHSY and CDR2 SAAADI. V was clipped by 2 bases and J by 1 base; unmatched bases: 5. The CDR3 DNA follows: TGCGCCAGCAGTGAGGACCCTAGCGGTTCCTACGAGCAGTACTTC. Protein sequence: CASSEDPSGSYEQYF.

The genes are TRBV6-2 or TRBV6-3 and TRBJ2-1, with 9 bases that match TRBD2. The CDR3 loop spans 16 amino acids. Trimming cost V 2 bases and J 10 bases; bases outside gene matches: 12. The V gene's germline CDR1 is MNHEY and CDR2 SVGEGT. The CDR3 nucleotides read TGTGCCAGCAGTTACGAGGGGCGGGGGGGTGGAGTCGAGCAGTTCTTC. Protein product: CASSYEGRGGGVEQFF.

This chain joins TRBV7-9 and TRBJ2-1, with 11 bases fitting TRBD2. This CDR3 contains 16 residues. Trimming took 3 bases from V and 3 from J; bases not matched to a gene: 4. Per the germline V gene, CDR1 is SEHNR and CDR2 is FQNEAQ (reference sequence). The CDR3 coding sequence is TGTGCCAGCAGCTTCGGGACTAGCGGAAACTACAATGAGCAGTTCTTC. Translated, it gives CASSFGTSGNYNEQFF.

The chain combines TRBV27 with TRBJ2-5; the match to TRBD1 covers 7 bases. V gave up 5 bases and J gave up 2 bases; unmatched junction bases: 5. The CDR3 is 14 residues long. Looked up from germline, CDR1 is MNHEY and CDR2 is SMNVEV (reference sequence). CDR3 sequence reads: CASSHRDRQETQYF. The CDR3 region has the DNA TGTGCCAGCAGTCACCGGGACAGACAAGAGACCCAGTACTTC.

The chain combines TRBV21-1 with TRBJ1-2. TRBV21-1 is listed as a pseudogene. The CDR3 is 17 amino acids. CDR3 loop: CASSKVQGRVRIYGYTF. CDR3 nucleotide sequence: TGTGCCAGCAGCAAAGTGCAGGGGAGGGTACGGATCTATGGCTACACCTTC.

This clonotype occurred many times. The chain uses TRBV20-1 and TRBJ1-1; no reliable D call. V lost 6 bases and J 10 bases, leaving 15 bases between the germline ends. Germline V gives CDR1 DFQATT, CDR2 SNEGSKA (reference sequence). There are 11 residues in the CDR3. The CDR3 nucleotides read TGCAGTGCCGTAACTACCCAAATAGCTTTCTTT. This translates into CSAVTTQIAFF.

As DNA, the CDR3 is TGTGCCAGCAGCGTCGCCCCGGCGGGGTTGTTCGGGGAGCAGTTCTTC. This codes for CASSVAPAGLFGEQFF. The chain couples TRBV7-2 to TRBJ2-1, with D tentatively TRBD2 (6 bases). This CDR3 spans 16 amino acids. The V gene's germline CDR1 is SGHTA and CDR2 FQGNSA. Trimming stripped 5 bases from V and 10 bases from J, with 24 bases between.

To note about this clonotype: This may arise from a read error, as a much more abundant clone is one base away. The chain has TRBV29-1 and TRBJ2-5, with D possibly being TRBD2 (5 bases). The CDR3 is made up of 15 amino acids. Germline loops: CDR1 SQVTM, CDR2 ANQGSEA. The CDR3 reads CGVEYARVLGETQYF. DNA for the CDR3: TGCGGCGTTGAGTACGCGAGGGTCCTGGGGGAGACCCAGTACTTC.

This clonotype has a count of ten or more. V gene TRBV12-3 or TRBV12-4 combines with J gene TRBJ2-3; D is unresolved. Between the trimmed V and J ends, which lost 5 bases and 0 bases, there was a span of 9 bases. The CDR3 contains 14 residues. The CDR3 spells CASSRARSTDTQYF. Written as DNA, the CDR3 is TGTGCCAGCAGTCGCGCCAGAAGCACAGATACGCAGTATTTT.

This clonotype was counted only a few times. The chain couples TRBV9 to TRBJ2-1; maybe TRBD1 (5 bases). The CDR3 is made up of 12 amino acids. Germline-derived CDR1 and CDR2 are SGDLS and YYNGEE. Trimming pared 3 bases from V and 7 bases from J, leaving 8 bases between. The CDR3 protein is CASSDRWNEQFF. CDR3 coding DNA: TGTGCCAGCAGCGACAGGTGGAATGAGCAGTTCTTC.

Many counts were recorded for this clonotype. This chain connects TRBV2 to TRBJ2-1; 10 positions agree with TRBD2. Germline V gene data show CDR1 as SNHLY and CDR2 as FYNNEI. This CDR3 spans 14 amino acids. V gave up 4 bases and J gave up 10 bases; unmatched junction bases: 7. CDR3 loop: CASSGGLAATEQFF. The CDR3 DNA reads TGTGCCAGCAGTGGAGGACTAGCGGCAACGGAGCAGTTCTTC.

V is TRBV20-1 and J is TRBJ2-5; 7 bases map to TRBD2. The closer fit of TRBJ2-7 to the DNA end suggests the J call may be wrong. The CDR3 contains 14 residues. The V gene's germline CDR1 is DFQATT and CDR2 SNEGSKA (reference sequence). The chain's CDR3 is CSARGLAGESEQYF. The CDR3 nucleotides are TGCAGTGCTAGAGGGTTGGCGGGAGAGTCCGAGCAGTACTTC.

V gene TRBV4-2 combines with J gene TRBJ2-4; D remains ambiguous. This CDR3 comprises 12 residues. The V end lost 1 base, the J end lost 13 bases, and 11 bases lay between the germline ends. Germline values: CDR1 LGHNA, CDR2 YNFKEQ. CDR3 DNA: TGTGCCAGCAGCCAAGGCATGAACGGGCAGTACTTC. It codes for CASSQGMNGQYF.

This sequence joins TRBV7-9 and TRBJ1-2; 8 bases match TRBD1. This CDR3 is 16 amino acids long. Looked up from germline, CDR1 is SEHNR and CDR2 is FQNEAQ (reference sequence). Trimming took 5 bases from V and 0 from J; bases not matched to a gene: 8. CDR3 protein: CASSRGTGGSNYGYTF. CDR3 coding DNA: TGTGCCAGCAGCCGAGGAACAGGGGGATCTAACTATGGCTACACCTTC.

This clonotype has only a few counts. The J gene is TRBJ2-1, the V gene TRBV25-1; possible D gene TRBD2, 6 bases. Looked up from germline, CDR1 is MGHDK and CDR2 is SYGVNS. The CDR3 runs to 14 residues. Trimming removed 3 bases at V and 4 bases at J, with 10 bases between. The chain's CDR3 is CASSDPGDYNEQFF. The CDR3 DNA reads TGTGCCAGCAGTGACCCGGGGGATTACAATGAGCAGTTCTTC.

This clonotype was seen a handful of times. V is TRBV20-1 and J is TRBJ2-3, with 10 positions matching TRBD2. J gave up 9 bases and V 5 bases, and 14 bases lay outside the gene matches. The CDR3 is 15 residues long. Germline lookup yields CDR1 DFQATT and CDR2 SNEGSKA (reference sequence). CDR3 DNA: TGCAGTGCTCCCGCTCTAGCGGGGGTAGTTCGGACGCAGTATTTT. Translating gives CSAPALAGVVRTQYF.

The genes are TRBV7-2 and TRBJ2-5, with TRBD2 as a possible D gene (6 bases). Deletions cut 5 bases from V and 1 base from J, with 8 bases between. Germline CDR1 and CDR2: SGHTA and FQGNSA. This CDR3 is built from 13 residues. Here the CDR3 reads CASSRGVQETQYF. The CDR3 DNA sequence: TGTGCCAGCAGCCGCGGGGTCCAAGAGACCCAGTACTTC.

DNA of the CDR3: TGTGCCATCAGTGACTCGGATAGGGGAGGGGTAGAGACCCAGTACTTC. Residues: CAISDSDRGGVETQYF. The chain links TRBV10-3 to TRBJ2-5; 7 nucleotides align to TRBD2. There are 16 residues in the CDR3. Germline CDR1 is ENHRY and CDR2 is SYGVKD. V gave up 3 bases and J gave up 4 bases; unmatched junction bases: 11.

This clonotype was recorded a few times. The chain has TRBV7-6 and TRBJ1-1; D remains unclear. The V end lost 4 bases, the J end lost 3 bases, and 9 bases lay between the germline ends. The CDR3 contains 13 residues. Germline V gene sequence: CDR1 SGHVS, CDR2 FNYEAQ. DNA for the CDR3: TGTGCCAGCAGCTCGACTGCGGACACTGAAGCTTTCTTT. Its translation: CASSSTADTEAFF.